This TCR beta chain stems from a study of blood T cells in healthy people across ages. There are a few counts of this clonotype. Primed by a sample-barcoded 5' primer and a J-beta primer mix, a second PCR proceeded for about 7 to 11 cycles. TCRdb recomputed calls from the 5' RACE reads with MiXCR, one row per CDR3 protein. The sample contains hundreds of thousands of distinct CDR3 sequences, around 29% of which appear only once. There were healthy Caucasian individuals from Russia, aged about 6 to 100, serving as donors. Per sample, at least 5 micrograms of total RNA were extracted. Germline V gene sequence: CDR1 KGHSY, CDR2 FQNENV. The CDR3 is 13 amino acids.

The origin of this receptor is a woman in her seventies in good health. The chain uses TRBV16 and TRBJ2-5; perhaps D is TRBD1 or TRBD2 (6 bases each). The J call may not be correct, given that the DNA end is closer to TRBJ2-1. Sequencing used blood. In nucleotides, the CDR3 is TGTGCCAGCAGCCAATCATCGGGGGCAAAGCAGTTCTTC. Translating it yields CASSQSSGAKQFF.